Described below is a single TCR beta chain sequence and its context. The V end lost 1 base, the J end lost 0 bases, and 7 bases lay between the germline ends. In germline, CDR1 is SGHTA, CDR2 FQGNSA. The CDR3 totals 15 residues. The data belong to a study of blood T cell repertoires in COVID-19. The data were produced by immunoSEQ multiplex PCR, yet TCRdb's version contains in-frame clones alone and is incomplete. The repertoire consists of 410,000 or so clones, with around 91% occurring once and the leading ten covering 1.5% to 1.8%. V usage is TRBV7-2 and J usage is TRBJ1-3; the D gene is possibly TRBD1 (5 bases). This TCR came from a woman in her 40s with COVID-19, enrolled during active disease. The sequenced material came from peripheral blood. Here the CDR3 DNA reads TGTGCCAGCAGCTTAGGACAGTACTCTGGAAACACCATATATTTT. Translation gives CASSLGQYSGNTIYF.